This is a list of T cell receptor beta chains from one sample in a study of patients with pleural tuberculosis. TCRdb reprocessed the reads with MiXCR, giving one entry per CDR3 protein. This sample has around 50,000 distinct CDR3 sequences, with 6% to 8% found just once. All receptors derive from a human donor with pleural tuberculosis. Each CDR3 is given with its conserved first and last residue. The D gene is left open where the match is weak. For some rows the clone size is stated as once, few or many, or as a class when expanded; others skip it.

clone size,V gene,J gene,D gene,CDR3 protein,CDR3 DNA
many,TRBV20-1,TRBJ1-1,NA,CSARMSTEAFF,TGCAGTGCGAGGATGTCCACTGAAGCTTTCTTT
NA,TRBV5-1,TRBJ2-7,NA,CASSIGSTYEQYF,TGCGCCAGCAGCATCGGATCGACCTACGAGCAGTACTTC
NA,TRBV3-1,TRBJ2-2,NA,CASSQQPNTEELFF,TGTGCCAGCAGCCAACAGCCGAACACCGAGGAGCTGTTTTTT
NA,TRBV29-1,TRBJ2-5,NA,CSVEDSGQTQYF,TGCAGCGTTGAAGATAGTGGGCAGACCCAGTACTTC
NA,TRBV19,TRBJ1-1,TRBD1,CASSLTGIAEAFF,TGTGCCAGTAGTTTGACAGGGATCGCTGAAGCTTTCTTT
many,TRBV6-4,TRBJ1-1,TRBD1,CASRDMTTGGYEAFF,TGTGCCAGCAGGGACATGACTACAGGGGGCTATGAAGCTTTCTTT
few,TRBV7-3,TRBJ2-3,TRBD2,CASSSTSSDTQYF,TGTGCCAGCAGCTCGACTAGCTCAGATACGCAGTATTTT
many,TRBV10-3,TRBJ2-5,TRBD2,CAISEPSGRSETQYF,TGTGCCATCAGTGAACCTAGCGGGAGATCTGAGACCCAGTACTTC
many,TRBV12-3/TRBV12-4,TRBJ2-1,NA,CASSPGEEQFF,TGTGCCAGCTCCCCGGGGGAAGAGCAGTTCTTC
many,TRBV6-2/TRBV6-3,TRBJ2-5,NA,CASTRDDQETQYF,TGTGCCAGCACCCGGGACGACCAAGAGACCCAGTACTTC
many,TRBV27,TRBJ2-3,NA,CASSLYREGTDTQYF,TGTGCCAGCAGTTTATACAGGGAGGGCACAGATACGCAGTATTTT
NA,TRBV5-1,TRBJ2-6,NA,CASSLVRGYNSGANVLTF,TGCGCCAGCAGCTTGGTCAGGGGATACAACTCTGGGGCCAACGTCCTGACTTTC
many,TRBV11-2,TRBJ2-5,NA,CASSPSQGLKTQYF,TGTGCCAGCAGCCCCTCGCAGGGCCTCAAGACCCAGTACTTC
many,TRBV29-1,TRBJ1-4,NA,CSVEVESEKLFF,TGCAGCGTTGAAGTTGAGTCGGAAAAACTGTTTTTT
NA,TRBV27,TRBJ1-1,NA,CASSLAANTEASF,TGTGCCAGCAGTTTAGCGGCAAACACTGAAGCTTCCTTC
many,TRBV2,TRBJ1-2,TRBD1,CASPTGTGGYTF,TGTGCCAGCCCGACAGGGACGGGTGGCTACACCTTC
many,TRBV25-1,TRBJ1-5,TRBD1,CASSAGGSNQPQHF,TGTGCCAGCAGTGCAGGGGGAAGCAATCAGCCCCAGCATTTT
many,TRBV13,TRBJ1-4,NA,CASSFSAGNEKLFF,TGTGCCAGCAGCTTTAGCGCAGGGAATGAAAAACTGTTTTTT
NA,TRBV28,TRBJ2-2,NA,CASSQGYSVGELFF,TGTGCCAGCAGCCAGGGGTATTCGGTCGGGGAGCTGTTTTTT
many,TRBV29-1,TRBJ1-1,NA,CSVHPGRLNTEAFF,TGCAGCGTCCATCCTGGACGCTTGAACACTGAAGCTTTCTTT
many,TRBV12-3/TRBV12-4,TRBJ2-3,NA,CASSSIPPLGVSDTQYF,TGTGCCAGCAGTTCAATACCCCCCCTAGGGGTTTCAGATACGCAGTATTTT
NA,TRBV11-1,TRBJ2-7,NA,CALMGEQNSYEQYF,TGTGCCCTAATGGGTGAACAGAACTCCTACGAGCAGTACTTC
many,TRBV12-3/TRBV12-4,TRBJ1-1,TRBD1,CASSLGQGWGTEAFF,TGTGCCAGCAGTCTGGGACAGGGTTGGGGCACTGAAGCTTTCTTT
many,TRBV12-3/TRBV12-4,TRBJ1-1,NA,CASSSLQTGPLDTEAFF,TGTGCCAGCAGTAGTTTACAGACGGGCCCTTTGGACACTGAAGCTTTCTTT
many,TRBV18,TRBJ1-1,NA,CASSPPRGSGLVTEAFF,TGTGCCAGCTCACCGCCCCGAGGGTCAGGGTTGGTCACTGAAGCTTTCTTT
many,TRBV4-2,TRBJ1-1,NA,CASSPGRQNTEAFF,TGTGCCAGCAGCCCGGGACGGCAGAACACTGAAGCTTTCTTT
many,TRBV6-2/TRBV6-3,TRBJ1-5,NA,CASSYPPDLFSNQPQHF,TGTGCCAGCAGTTACCCTCCGGACCTCTTTAGCAATCAGCCCCAGCATTTT
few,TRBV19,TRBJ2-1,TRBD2,CASSITTSGAYNEQFF,TGTGCCAGTAGTATTACGACTAGCGGGGCCTACAATGAGCAGTTCTTC
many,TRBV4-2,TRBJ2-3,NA,CASSGRISSTDTQYF,TGTGCCAGCAGCGGGAGGATCTCTAGCACAGATACGCAGTATTTT
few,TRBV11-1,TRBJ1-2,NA,CASSLSTTGLYGYTF,TGTGCCAGCAGCCTGAGTACCACAGGACTCTATGGCTACACCTTC
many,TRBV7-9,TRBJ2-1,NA,CASSPGTGQFF,TGTGCCAGCAGCCCAGGTACTGGGCAGTTCTTC
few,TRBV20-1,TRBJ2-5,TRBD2,CSASPGGSWGSQYF,TGCAGTGCTAGTCCCGGGGGGAGCTGGGGGTCCCAGTACTTC
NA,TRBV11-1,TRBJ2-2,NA,CASSLGPSSGELFF,TGTGCCAGCAGCTTAGGCCCCAGCTCCGGGGAGCTGTTTTTT
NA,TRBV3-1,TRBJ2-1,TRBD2,CASSQGTSGGYEQFF,TGTGCCAGCAGCCAAGGGACTAGCGGGGGGTATGAGCAGTTCTTC
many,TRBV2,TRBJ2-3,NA,CASSEGTTTDTQYF,TGTGCCAGCAGTGAGGGCACGACCACAGATACGCAGTATTTT
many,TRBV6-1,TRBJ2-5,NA,CASSRQGQETQYF,TGTGCCAGCAGCCGGCAGGGGCAAGAGACCCAGTACTTC
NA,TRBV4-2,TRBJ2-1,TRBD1,CASSQGQGPYNEQFF,TGTGCCAGCAGCCAAGGACAGGGGCCCTACAATGAGCAGTTCTTC
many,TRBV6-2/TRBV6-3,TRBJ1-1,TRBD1,CASSRTGYTEAFF,TGTGCCAGCAGCCGGACAGGGTACACTGAAGCTTTCTTT
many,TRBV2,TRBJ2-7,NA,CASSDRDQIYEQYF,TGTGCCAGCAGTGACAGGGACCAAATCTACGAGCAGTACTTC
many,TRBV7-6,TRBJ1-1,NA,CASSLKGGMTTEAFF,TGTGCCAGCAGCTTAAAGGGGGGAATGACCACTGAAGCTTTCTTT
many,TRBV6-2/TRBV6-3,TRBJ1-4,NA,CASSYLRGRINEKLFF,TGTGCCAGCAGTTACCTCCGCGGACGGATTAATGAAAAACTGTTTTTT
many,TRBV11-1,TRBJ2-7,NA,CASSLVASRRSEQYF,TGTGCCAGCAGCTTAGTGGCTAGCCGGAGGAGCGAGCAGTACTTC
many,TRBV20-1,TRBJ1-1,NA,CSAPVGGNTEAFF,TGCAGTGCCCCCGTCGGGGGGAACACTGAAGCTTTCTTT
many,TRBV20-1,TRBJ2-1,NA,CSARERLSSYNEQFF,TGCAGTGCTAGGGAAAGGTTGAGCTCCTACAATGAGCAGTTCTTC
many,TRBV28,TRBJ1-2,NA,CASSATMGVIYGYTF,TGTGCCAGCAGTGCCACTATGGGAGTAATCTATGGCTACACCTTC
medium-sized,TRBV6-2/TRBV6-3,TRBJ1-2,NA,CASSGTLNGYTF,TGTGCCAGCAGTGGGACATTGAATGGCTACACCTTC
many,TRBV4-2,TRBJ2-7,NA,CASSQLSSSGEQYF,TGTGCCAGCAGCCAACTCTCTTCTTCAGGCGAGCAGTACTTC
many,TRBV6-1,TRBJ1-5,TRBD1,CASSAQAGGPQPQHF,TGTGCCAGCAGTGCTCAGGCAGGGGGCCCTCAGCCCCAGCATTTT
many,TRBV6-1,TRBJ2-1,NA,CASDHVNEQFF,TGTGCCAGCGACCATGTCAATGAGCAGTTCTTC
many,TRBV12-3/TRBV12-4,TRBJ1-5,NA,CASSLFQSQGQPQHF,TGTGCCAGCAGTTTATTCCAATCTCAGGGGCAGCCCCAGCATTTT
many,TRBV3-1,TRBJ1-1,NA,CASSPQGSVNTEAFF,TGTGCCAGCAGCCCTCAAGGTTCGGTGAACACTGAAGCTTTCTTT
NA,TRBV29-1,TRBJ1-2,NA,CSVDDTRQSLYGYTF,TGCAGCGTTGATGATACCAGACAATCTCTCTATGGCTACACCTTC
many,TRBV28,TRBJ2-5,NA,CASSPSIETQYF,TGTGCCAGCAGTCCATCTATCGAGACCCAGTACTTC